A single sample gave rise to the 2 T cell receptor beta chains below, sequenced in a study of shared clonotypes between healthy human individuals. Measured with immunoSEQ multiplex PCR; TCRdb has only the in-frame clones, and not every one. The sample includes hundreds of thousands of clones, more than 70% seen only once; the top ten take around 2%. Sequencing was carried out using memory CD4+ T cells sorted from blood. The subset: CD45RA-negative fraction. All receptors derive from a woman in her twenties or thirties in good health.

The rearrangement joins TRBV28 to TRBJ1-5, with D possibly TRBD1 on 5 matching bases. The CDR3 consists of 19 residues. CDR1 and CDR2 (germline): MDHEN, SYDVKM. The V end was cut by 6 bases, the J end by 0 bases, with 24 bases between. CDR3 sequence reads: CASSRRGDGGIYSNQPQHF. CDR3 coding DNA: TGTGCCAGCAGCCGACGAGGGGATGGGGGAATTTATAGCAATCAGCCCCAGCATTTT.

The rearrangement uses TRBV6-6 and TRBJ2-5; TRBD2 might be the D (5 bases). V lost 6 bases and J 5 bases, leaving 13 bases between the germline ends. Germline CDR1 and CDR2: MNHNY and SVGAGI (reference sequence). CDR3 length: 13 residues. The CDR3 bases are TGTGCCAGCAGGGACGGAGGAATGGAGACCCAGTACTTC. Amino acids: CASRDGGMETQYF.